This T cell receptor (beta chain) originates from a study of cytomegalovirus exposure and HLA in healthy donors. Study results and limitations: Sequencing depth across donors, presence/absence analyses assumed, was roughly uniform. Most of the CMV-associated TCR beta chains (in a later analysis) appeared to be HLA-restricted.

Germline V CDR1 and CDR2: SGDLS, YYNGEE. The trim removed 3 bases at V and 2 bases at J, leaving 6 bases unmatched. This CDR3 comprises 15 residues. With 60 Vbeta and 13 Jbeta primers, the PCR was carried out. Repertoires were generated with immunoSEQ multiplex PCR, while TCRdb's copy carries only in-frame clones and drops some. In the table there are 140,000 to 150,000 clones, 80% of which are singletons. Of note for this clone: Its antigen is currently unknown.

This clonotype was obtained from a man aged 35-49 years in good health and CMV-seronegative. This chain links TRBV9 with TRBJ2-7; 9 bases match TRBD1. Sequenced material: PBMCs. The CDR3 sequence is CASSESGQGPYEQYF. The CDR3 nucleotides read TGTGCCAGCAGCGAGTCGGGACAGGGACCCTACGAGCAGTACTTC.